This T cell receptor (beta chain) was obtained from a study of cytomegalovirus exposure and HLA in healthy donors. Study-level results: In vitro testing confirmed a few CMV-associated chains as specific for CMV antigens. Beyond CMV serostatus, there was no information to go on about immune exposure. For most TCR sequences rarity was the rule, although some public TCRs occurred in many donors.

A note on this clone: The target antigen is unknown.

CDR1 and CDR2 from the germline V gene are MNHEY and SMNVEV (reference sequence). This CDR3 has 16 amino acids. The germline V and J ends were trimmed by 3 bases and 8 bases, with 20 bases remaining between them. Researchers ran the PCR with 60 Vbeta and 13 Jbeta primers. The data were produced by immunoSEQ multiplex PCR, yet TCRdb's version contains in-frame clones alone and is incomplete. Of around 100,000 clones in the sample, around 57% were seen once. The sequenced sample was PBMCs. This TCR came from a human donor in good health. The genes are TRBV27 and TRBJ2-1; tentative D call: TRBD2 (6 bases). The CDR3 reads CASSFSKVSSVHEQFF. DNA of the CDR3: TGTGCCAGCAGTTTTAGTAAGGTATCTAGCGTACATGAGCAGTTCTTC.